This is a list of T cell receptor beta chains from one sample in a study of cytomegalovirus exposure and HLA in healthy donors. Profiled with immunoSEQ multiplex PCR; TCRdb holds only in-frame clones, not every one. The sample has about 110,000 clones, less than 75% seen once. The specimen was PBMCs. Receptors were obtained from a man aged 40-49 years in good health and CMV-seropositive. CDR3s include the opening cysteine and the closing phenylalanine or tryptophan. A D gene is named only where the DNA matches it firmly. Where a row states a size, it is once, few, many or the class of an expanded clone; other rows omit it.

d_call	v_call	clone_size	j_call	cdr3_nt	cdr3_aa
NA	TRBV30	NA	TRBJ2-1	TGTGCCTGGATCCCGGGGGATGAGCAGTTCTTC	CAWIPGDEQFF
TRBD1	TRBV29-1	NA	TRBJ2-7	TGCAGCGTTGTCCGGGACAGCTACGAGCAGTACTTC	CSVVRDSYEQYF
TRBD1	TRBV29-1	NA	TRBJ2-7	TGCAGCGTTGTTCGGCAGGGGGAGTACGAGCAGTACTTC	CSVVRQGEYEQYF
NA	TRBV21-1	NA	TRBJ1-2	TGTGCCAGCAGCAACCGGGGGTCCTATGGCTACACCTTC	CASSNRGSYGYTF
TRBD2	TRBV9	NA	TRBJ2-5	TGTGCCAGCAGCGTAGAGTTAGCGGGAATTGGGGAGACCCAGTACTTC	CASSVELAGIGETQYF
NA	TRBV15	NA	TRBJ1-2	TGTGCCACCAGCGGCCGGGGGAACTATGGCTACACCTTC	CATSGRGNYGYTF
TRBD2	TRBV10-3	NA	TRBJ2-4	TGTGCCATCAGTGAGTCATTTCAACTAGCGGGAGACCCCAAAAACATTCAGTACTTC	CAISESFQLAGDPKNIQYF
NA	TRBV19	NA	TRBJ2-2	TGTGCCAGTAGTATGTACTTCAACCTCGGGGAGCTGTTTTTT	CASSMYFNLGELFF
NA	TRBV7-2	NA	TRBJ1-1	TGTGCCAGCAGCTTAAAGGGGGTTGGGGGCACTGAAGCTTTCTTT	CASSLKGVGGTEAFF
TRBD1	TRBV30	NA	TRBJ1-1	TGTGCCTGGACCGTGACAGGGAGGACTGAAGCTTTCTTT	CAWTVTGRTEAFF
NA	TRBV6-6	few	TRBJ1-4	TGTGCCAGCAGGGGAGGGACCCACTTGAATGAAAAACTGTTTTTT	CASRGGTHLNEKLFF
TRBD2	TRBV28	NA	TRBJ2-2	TGTGCCAGCATCGCCGGGACTAGCGCGACCGGGGAGCTGTTTTTT	CASIAGTSATGELFF
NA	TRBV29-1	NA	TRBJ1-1	TGCAGCGTTGAAGGGCAGGGGTGGACTGAAGCTTTCTTT	CSVEGQGWTEAFF
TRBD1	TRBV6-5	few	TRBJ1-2	TGTGCCAGCAGTGGTACTACAGGGGGCAGCGGCTACACCTTC	CASSGTTGGSGYTF
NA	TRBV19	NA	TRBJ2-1	TGTGCCAGTAGGAGCGGGTCCTCCTACAATGAGCAGTTCTTC	CASRSGSSYNEQFF
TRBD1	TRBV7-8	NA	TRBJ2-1	TGTGCCAGCAGCTACGGACAGGGGGCAGGGGAGCAGTTCTTC	CASSYGQGAGEQFF
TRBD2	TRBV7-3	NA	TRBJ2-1	TGTGCCAGCAGCGAAGGACTAGCGGGAGGGTACGCCAATGAGCAGTTCTTC	CASSEGLAGGYANEQFF
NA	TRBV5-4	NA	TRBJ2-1	TGTGCCAGCAGCTCCACCCTCGACAGGATAGATGAGCAGTTCTTC	CASSSTLDRIDEQFF
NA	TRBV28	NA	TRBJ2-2	TGTGCCAGCAGCCCTGCTAGCTTAACCGGGGAGCTGTTTTTT	CASSPASLTGELFF
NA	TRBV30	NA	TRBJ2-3	TGTGCCCAAAACGCCGCTGGAGGGACAGATACGCAGTATTTT	CAQNAAGGTDTQYF
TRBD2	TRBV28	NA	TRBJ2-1	TGTGCCAGCAAGGGTATAGGACTAGCGATCGAAAGCTCCTACAATGAGCAGTTCTTC	CASKGIGLAIESSYNEQFF
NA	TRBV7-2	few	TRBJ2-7	TGTGCCAGCAGCTTCAGGGAGGCGGCGGGCGAGCAGTACTTC	CASSFREAAGEQYF
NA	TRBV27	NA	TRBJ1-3	TGTGCCAGCAGTTTTTCGGGAAACACCATATATTTT	CASSFSGNTIYF
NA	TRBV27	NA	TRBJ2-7	TGTGCCAGCAGTTCTCAGGCGGGGTACGAGCAGTACTTC	CASSSQAGYEQYF
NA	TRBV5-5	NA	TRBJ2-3	TGTGCCAGCAGCTTGGTCTGGGGGGAATACACAGATACGCAGTATTTT	CASSLVWGEYTDTQYF
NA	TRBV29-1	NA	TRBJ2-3	TGCAGCGTTGAAGAAACATACACAGATACGCAGTATTTT	CSVEETYTDTQYF
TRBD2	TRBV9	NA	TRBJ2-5	TGTGCCAGCAGCGTAGGAAGCGGGAGTACCGAGACCCAGTACTTC	CASSVGSGSTETQYF
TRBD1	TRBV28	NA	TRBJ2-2	TGTGCCAGCAGTTCGGACAGGGAGAAGATATCGAACACCGGGGAGCTGTTTTTT	CASSSDREKISNTGELFF
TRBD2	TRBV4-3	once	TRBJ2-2	TGCGCCAGCAGCCAAGTGCCCAGCGGGAGTCGGTCCGGGGAGCTGTTTTTT	CASSQVPSGSRSGELFF
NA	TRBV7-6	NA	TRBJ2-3	TGTGCCAGCAGCCCCCGGGGAGATACAGATACGCAGTATTTT	CASSPRGDTDTQYF
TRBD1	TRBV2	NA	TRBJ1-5	TGTGCCAGCACGGGACAGGGGGACTATCAGCCCCAGCATTTT	CASTGQGDYQPQHF
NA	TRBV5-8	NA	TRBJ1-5	TGTGCCAGCAGCGGAAGACAGGTCAATCAGCCCCAGCATTTT	CASSGRQVNQPQHF
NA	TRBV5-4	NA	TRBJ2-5	TGTGCCAGCAGCCTGGGGACTGTCCAAGAGACCCAGTACTTC	CASSLGTVQETQYF
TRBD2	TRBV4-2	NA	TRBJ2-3	TGTGCCAGCAGCCCGGAATTCGGGACTAGCGTTACAGATACGCAGTATTTT	CASSPEFGTSVTDTQYF
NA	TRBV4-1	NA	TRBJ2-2	TGCGCCAGCAGCCCCCCAGTATACAGCTCGAACACCGGGGAGCTGTTTTTT	CASSPPVYSSNTGELFF
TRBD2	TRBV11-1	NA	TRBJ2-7	TGTGCCAGCAGCAATCGACTAGCGGAATCATCCTACGAGCAGTACTTC	CASSNRLAESSYEQYF
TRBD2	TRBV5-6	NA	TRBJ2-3	TGTGCCAGCAGCCGGACTAGCGGGAGGTACCCTAGCACAGATACGCAGTATTTT	CASSRTSGRYPSTDTQYF
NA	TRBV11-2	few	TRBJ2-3	TGTGCCAGCAGCTTAGGGTTGGGAGGTTTACCAGATACGCAGTATTTT	CASSLGLGGLPDTQYF
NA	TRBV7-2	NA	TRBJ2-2	TGTGCCAGCAGCTTAGATCATGTCACCGGGGAGCTGTTTTTT	CASSLDHVTGELFF
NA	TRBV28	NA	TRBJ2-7	TGTGCCACGGAGGGGACGGCGCGCGAGCAGTACTTC	CATEGTAREQYF
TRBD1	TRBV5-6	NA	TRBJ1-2	TGTGCCAGCAGCTTTACAGGGGGCATTGGTGGCTACACCTTC	CASSFTGGIGGYTF
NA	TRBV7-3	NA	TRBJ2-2	TGTGCCAGCAGCATAGGAGGAACCGGGGAGCTGTTTTTT	CASSIGGTGELFF
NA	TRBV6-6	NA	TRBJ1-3	TGTGCCAGCAGTGCGGGTGGAAACACCATATATTTT	CASSAGGNTIYF
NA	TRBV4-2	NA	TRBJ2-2	TGTGCCAGCAGCCAAGATCCTAACACCGGGGAGCTGTTTTTT	CASSQDPNTGELFF
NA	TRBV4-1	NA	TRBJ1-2	TGCGCCAGCAGCCAAGCAGGGATCTATGGCTACACCTTC	CASSQAGIYGYTF
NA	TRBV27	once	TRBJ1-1	TGTGCCAGCAACCAGGGCACTGAAGCTTTCTTT	CASNQGTEAFF
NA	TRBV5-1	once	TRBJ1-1	TGCGCCAGCACCGAAGTGGGGGGGAACACTGAAGCTTTCTTT	CASTEVGGNTEAFF
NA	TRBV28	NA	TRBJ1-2	TGTGCCAGCAGCCTCACAGGGCATGGCTACACCTTC	CASSLTGHGYTF
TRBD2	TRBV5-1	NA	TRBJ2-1	TGCGCCAGCACCTCGACTAGCGGGACGATCTACAATGAGCAGTTCTTC	CASTSTSGTIYNEQFF
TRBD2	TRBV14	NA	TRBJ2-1	TGTGCCAGCAGCCAGGGGAGGGGCAATGAGCAGTTCTTC	CASSQGRGNEQFF
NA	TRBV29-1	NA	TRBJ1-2	TGCAGCGTGGGGGCAGACTATGGCTACACCTTC	CSVGADYGYTF
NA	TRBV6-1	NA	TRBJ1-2	TGTGCCAGCAGTGAGCGGGGTCAGCGCTGGCCGTTC	CASSERGQRWPF
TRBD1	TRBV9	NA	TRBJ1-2	TGTGCCAGCAGCCCACCGGGACAGGGGTCCTATGGCTACACCTTC	CASSPPGQGSYGYTF
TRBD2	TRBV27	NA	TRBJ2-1	TGTGCCAGCAGTTTAGGGGGGGATGAGCAGTTCTTC	CASSLGGDEQFF
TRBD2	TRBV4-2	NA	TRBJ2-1	TGTGCCAGCAGCCTCGGGAGCCGGGAGGAGGTTGAGCAGTTCTTC	CASSLGSREEVEQFF